This note documents a single T cell receptor beta chain sequence. The data originate from a study of blood T cell repertoires in COVID-19. Study-wide background: The United States, Italy and Spain provided the acute and convalescent COVID-19 samples.

In the original processing: From reference gene primer amplification, estimates of nucleated cell counts were derived. Using immunoSEQ multiplex PCR, the repertoire was profiled, and TCRdb retains in-frame clones only, with some absent. Clonal size and the V and J genes are those of that table, whereas D and trimming came from the DNA. Here the sample spans tens of thousands of clones, around 85% being singletons. The receptor was derived from a human donor in a cohort sampled during active COVID-19. The specimen was peripheral blood.

CDR3 DNA: TGTGCCAGCAGTTATAACGGCAGGACTCTTTATGGCTACACCTTC. It encodes CASSYNGRTLYGYTF. This rearrangement joins TRBV28 to TRBJ1-2; D is uncertain. This CDR3 is 15 amino acids long. Trimming took 4 bases from V and 5 from J, leaving 17 bases between them. Per germline, CDR1 MDHEN and CDR2 SYDVKM.